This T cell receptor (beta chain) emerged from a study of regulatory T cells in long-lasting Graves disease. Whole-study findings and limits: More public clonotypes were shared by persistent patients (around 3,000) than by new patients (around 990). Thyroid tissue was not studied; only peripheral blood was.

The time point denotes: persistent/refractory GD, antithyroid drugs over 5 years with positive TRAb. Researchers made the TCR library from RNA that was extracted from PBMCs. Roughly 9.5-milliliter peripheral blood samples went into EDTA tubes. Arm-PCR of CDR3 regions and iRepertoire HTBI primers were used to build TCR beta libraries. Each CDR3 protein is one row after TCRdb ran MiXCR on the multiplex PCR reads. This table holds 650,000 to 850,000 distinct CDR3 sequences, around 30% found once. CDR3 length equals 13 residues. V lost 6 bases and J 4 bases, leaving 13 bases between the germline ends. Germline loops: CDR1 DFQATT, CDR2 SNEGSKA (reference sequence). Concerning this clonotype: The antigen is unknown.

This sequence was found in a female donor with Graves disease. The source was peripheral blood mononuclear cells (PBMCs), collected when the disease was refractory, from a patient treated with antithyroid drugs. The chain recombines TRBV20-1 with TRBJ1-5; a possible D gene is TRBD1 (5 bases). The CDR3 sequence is CSAGRMRNQPQHF. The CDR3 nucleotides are TGCAGTGCGGGACGAATGAGGAATCAGCCCCAGCATTTT.